One and the same sample provided the 9 T cell receptor beta chains below, sequenced in a study of CD8 T cells in Susac syndrome. After extraction with the RNeasy kit, about 0.5 to 1 ug of the RNA was reverse transcribed using random hexamers. TCRdb fed the immunoSEQ multiplex PCR reads into MiXCR, producing one record per CDR3 protein. The sample lists 150,000 to 180,000 distinct CDR3 sequences; approximately 94% were seen once. The source material was CD8+ T cells from PBMCs. Receptors were obtained from a human donor with multiple sclerosis.

The J gene is TRBJ1-2, the V gene TRBV9, with unresolved D. Trimming cost V 0 bases and J 5 bases, with 8 bases left between them. Germline V lookup: CDR1 SGDLS, CDR2 YYNGEE. The CDR3 totals 13 residues. DNA for the CDR3: TGTGCCAGCAGCGTAGCTGGTCCTTATGGCTACACCTTC. Protein sequence: CASSVAGPYGYTF.

The rearrangement uses TRBV9 and TRBJ2-7; D unclear. This CDR3 has 15 amino acids. With 0 bases removed from V and 3 bases from J, the gap between germline ends came to 13 bases. CDR1 and CDR2 from the germline V gene are SGDLS and YYNGEE. The CDR3 nucleotides read TGTGCCAGCAGCGTAGGAGTTCGTGCAGACTACGAGCAGTACTTC. This gives the protein CASSVGVRADYEQYF.

The rearrangement links TRBV7-9 to TRBJ1-2; D call uncertain. The CDR3 is made up of 15 amino acids. Trimming took off 5 bases at V and 3 bases at J, with 16 bases between the two ends. Germline V gives CDR1 SEHNR, CDR2 FQNEAQ (reference sequence). Here the CDR3 DNA reads TGTGCCAGCAGCCTACGGCCCTTAGAGGACTATGGCTACACCTTC. Its translation: CASSLRPLEDYGYTF.

The chain is built from TRBV29-1 and TRBJ2-7; D uncertain. With 5 bases removed from V and 1 base from J, the gap between germline ends came to 12 bases. Germline values: CDR1 SQVTM, CDR2 ANQGSEA. The CDR3 totals 13 residues. The CDR3 is CSVYTAESYEQYF. The DNA of the CDR3 is TGCAGCGTTTATACAGCCGAATCCTACGAGCAGTACTTC.

The chain is built from TRBV30 and TRBJ2-1; 9 bases fit TRBD2. Germline V gene sequence: CDR1 GTSNPN, CDR2 SVGIG (reference sequence). The CDR3 has 14 amino acids. After removal of 7 bases from V and 4 bases from J, the junction contained 8 bases not matched to a gene. The CDR3 region has the DNA TGTGCCTCCACAGGCGGGGGGGCTTACAATGAGCAGTTCTTC. This gives the protein CASTGGGAYNEQFF.

This chain links TRBV29-1 with TRBJ2-7, with a weak D call TRBD1 (5 bases). The ends were cut back, 3 bases at V and 2 bases at J, with 8 bases in the middle. The V gene's germline CDR1 is SQVTM and CDR2 ANQGSEA. The CDR3 covers 12 residues. CDR3 in amino acids: CSVEYRPYEQYF. The CDR3 region has the DNA TGCAGCGTTGAGTACAGGCCCTACGAGCAGTACTTC.

J is TRBJ1-5 and V is TRBV12-3 or TRBV12-4; D is unclear. This CDR3 is built from 15 residues. V lost 2 bases and J lost 5, with 13 bases in between. CDR3 residues: CASSLRHGMDQPQHF. The CDR3 DNA is TGTGCCAGCAGTTTACGACACGGCATGGATCAGCCCCAGCATTTT.

This clonotype was counted a single time. This chain links TRBV12-3 or TRBV12-4 with TRBJ2-3; maybe TRBD2 (6 bases). Between the trimmed V and J ends, which lost 11 bases and 4 bases, there was a span of 19 bases. The CDR3 sequence is 14 residues long. The CDR3 sequence: CAVSVGIAADTQYF. The CDR3 nucleotides read TGTGCCGTAAGCGTAGGAATAGCGGCAGATACGCAGTATTTT.

The genes are TRBV4-1 and TRBJ1-5; perhaps TRBD1 as D (5 bases). V lost 0 bases and J 4 bases, leaving 7 bases between the germline ends. Germline V lookup: CDR1 MGHRA, CDR2 YSYEKL. The CDR3 is 14 amino acids. The CDR3 sequence is CASSQENRNQPQHF. CDR3 bases: TGCGCCAGCAGCCAAGAAAACAGGAATCAGCCCCAGCATTTT.